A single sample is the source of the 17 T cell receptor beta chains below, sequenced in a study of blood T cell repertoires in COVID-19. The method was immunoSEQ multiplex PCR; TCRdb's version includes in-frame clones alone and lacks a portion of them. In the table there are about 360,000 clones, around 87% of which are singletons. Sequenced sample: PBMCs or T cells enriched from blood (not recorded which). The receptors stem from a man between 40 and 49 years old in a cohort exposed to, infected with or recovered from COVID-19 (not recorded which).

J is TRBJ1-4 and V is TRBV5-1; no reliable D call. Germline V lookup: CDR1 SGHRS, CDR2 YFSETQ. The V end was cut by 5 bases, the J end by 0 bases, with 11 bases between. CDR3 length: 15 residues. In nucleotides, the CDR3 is TGCGCCAGCAGTCCCTCACAAGCAACTAATGAAAAACTGTTTTTT. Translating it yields CASSPSQATNEKLFF.

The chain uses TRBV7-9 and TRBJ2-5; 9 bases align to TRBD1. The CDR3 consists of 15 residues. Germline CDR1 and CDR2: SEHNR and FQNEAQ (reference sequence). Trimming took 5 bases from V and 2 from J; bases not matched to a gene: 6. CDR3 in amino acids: CASSQPGQGQETQYF. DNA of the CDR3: TGTGCCAGCAGCCAACCGGGACAGGGACAAGAGACCCAGTACTTC.

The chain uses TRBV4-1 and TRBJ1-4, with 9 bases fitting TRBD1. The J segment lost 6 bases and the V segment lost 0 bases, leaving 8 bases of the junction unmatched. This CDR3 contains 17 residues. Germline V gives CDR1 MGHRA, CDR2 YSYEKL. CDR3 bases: TGCGCCAGCAGCCAAGACCCCCCCGGGACAGGGTATGAAAAACTGTTTTTT. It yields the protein CASSQDPPGTGYEKLFF.

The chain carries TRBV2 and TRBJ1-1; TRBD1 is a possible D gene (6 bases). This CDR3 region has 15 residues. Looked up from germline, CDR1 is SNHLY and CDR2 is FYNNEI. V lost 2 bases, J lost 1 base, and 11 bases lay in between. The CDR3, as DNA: TGTGCCAGCAGTGAACAGGGGCAGAGGAACACTGAAGCTTTCTTT. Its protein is CASSEQGQRNTEAFF.

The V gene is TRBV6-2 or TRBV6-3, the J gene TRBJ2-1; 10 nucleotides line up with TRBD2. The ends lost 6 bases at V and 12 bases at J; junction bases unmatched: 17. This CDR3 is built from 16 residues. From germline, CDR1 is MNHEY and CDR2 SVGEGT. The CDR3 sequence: CASSSGLATITMTQFF. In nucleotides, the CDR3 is TGTGCCAGCAGCTCGGGACTAGCGACGATAACAATGACGCAGTTCTTC.

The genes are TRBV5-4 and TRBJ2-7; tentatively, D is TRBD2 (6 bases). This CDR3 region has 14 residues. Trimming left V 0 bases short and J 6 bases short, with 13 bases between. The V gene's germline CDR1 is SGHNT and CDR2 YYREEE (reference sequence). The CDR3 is CASSLASALLEQYF. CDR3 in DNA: TGTGCCAGCAGCTTGGCTAGCGCTCTTCTCGAGCAGTACTTC. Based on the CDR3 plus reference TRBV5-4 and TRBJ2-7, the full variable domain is ETGVTQSPTHLIKTRGQQVTLRCSSQSGHNTVSWYQQALGQGPQFIFQYYREEENGRGNFPPRFSGLQFPNYSSELNVNALELDDSALYLCASSLASALLEQYFGPGTRLTVT.

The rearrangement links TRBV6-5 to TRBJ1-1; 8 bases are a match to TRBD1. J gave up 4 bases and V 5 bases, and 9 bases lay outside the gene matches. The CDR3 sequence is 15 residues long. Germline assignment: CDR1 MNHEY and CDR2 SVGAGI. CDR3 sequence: CASSPNGQGSTEAFF. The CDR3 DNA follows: TGTGCCAGCAGTCCAAACGGACAGGGTAGCACTGAAGCTTTCTTT.

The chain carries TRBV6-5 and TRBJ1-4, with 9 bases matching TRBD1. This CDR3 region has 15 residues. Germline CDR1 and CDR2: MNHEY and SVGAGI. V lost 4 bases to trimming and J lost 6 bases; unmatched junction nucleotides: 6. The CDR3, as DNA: TGTGCCAGCAGTTCTACAGGGGGCCCCTATGAAAAACTGTTTTTT. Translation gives CASSSTGGPYEKLFF.

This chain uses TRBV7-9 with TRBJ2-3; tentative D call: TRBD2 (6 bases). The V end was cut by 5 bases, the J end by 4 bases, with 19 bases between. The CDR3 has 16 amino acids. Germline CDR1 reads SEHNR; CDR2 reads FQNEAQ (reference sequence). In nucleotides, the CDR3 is TGTGCCAGCAGCCCGGCGGCCCTTGGAGGGGCAGATACGCAGTATTTT. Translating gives CASSPAALGGADTQYF.

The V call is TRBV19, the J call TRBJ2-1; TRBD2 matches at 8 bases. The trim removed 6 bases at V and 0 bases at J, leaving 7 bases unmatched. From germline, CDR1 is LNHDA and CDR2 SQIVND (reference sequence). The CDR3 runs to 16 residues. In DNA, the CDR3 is TGTGCCAGTAGAAGGGGCGGGAGGAGCTCCTACAATGAGCAGTTCTTC. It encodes CASRRGGRSSYNEQFF.

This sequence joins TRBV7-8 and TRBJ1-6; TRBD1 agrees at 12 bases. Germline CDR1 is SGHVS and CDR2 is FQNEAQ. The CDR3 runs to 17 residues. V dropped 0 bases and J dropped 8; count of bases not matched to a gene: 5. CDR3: CASSLAGTGGGYSPLHF. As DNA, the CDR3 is TGTGCCAGCAGCTTAGCCGGGACAGGGGGCGGTTATTCACCCCTCCACTTT.

The CDR3 sequence: CASKVQTNTEAFF. The CDR3 DNA reads as TGTGCCAGCAAGGTACAGACGAACACTGAAGCTTTCTTT. V usage is TRBV6-5 and J usage is TRBJ1-1; D call uncertain. Germline CDR1 and CDR2: MNHEY and SVGAGI. The CDR3 spans 13 residues. The V end lost 7 bases, the J end lost 1 base, and 10 bases lay between the germline ends.

In nucleotides, the CDR3 is TGTGCCAGCAGTGAACAATCAGGATTCGAGCAGTACTTC. Encoded protein: CASSEQSGFEQYF. V usage is TRBV6-1 and J usage is TRBJ2-7, with unresolved D. V dropped 2 bases and J dropped 6 bases, with 11 bases sitting between them. The CDR3 is made up of 13 amino acids. The germline CDR1 and CDR2 sequences are MNHNS and SASEGT.

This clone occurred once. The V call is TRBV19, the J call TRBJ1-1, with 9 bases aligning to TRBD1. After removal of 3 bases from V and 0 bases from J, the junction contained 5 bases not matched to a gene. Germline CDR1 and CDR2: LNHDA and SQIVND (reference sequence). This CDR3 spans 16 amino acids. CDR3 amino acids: CASSMRTGVMNTEAFF. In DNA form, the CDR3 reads TGTGCCAGTAGTATGAGGACAGGGGTCATGAACACTGAAGCTTTCTTT.

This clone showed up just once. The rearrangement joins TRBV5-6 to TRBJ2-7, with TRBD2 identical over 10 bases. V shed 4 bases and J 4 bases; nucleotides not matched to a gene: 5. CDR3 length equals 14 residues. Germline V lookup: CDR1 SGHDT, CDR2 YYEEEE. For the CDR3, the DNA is TGTGCCAGCAGCCTTCTAGCGGGAGCTTACGAGCAGTACTTC. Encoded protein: CASSLLAGAYEQYF. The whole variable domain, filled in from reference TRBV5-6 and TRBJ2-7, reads DAGVTQSPTHLIKTRGQQVTLRCSPKSGHDTVSWYQQALGQGPQFIFQYYEEEERQRGNFPDRFSGHQFPNYSSELNVNALLLGDSALYLCASSLLAGAYEQYFGPGTRLTVT.

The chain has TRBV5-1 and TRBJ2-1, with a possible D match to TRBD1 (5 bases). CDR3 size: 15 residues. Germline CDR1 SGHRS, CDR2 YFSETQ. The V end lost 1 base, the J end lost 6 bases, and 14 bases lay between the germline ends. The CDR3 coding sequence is TGCGCCAGCAGCTTGCTTGCAGGGTCGGGCAATGAGCAGTTCTTC. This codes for CASSLLAGSGNEQFF.

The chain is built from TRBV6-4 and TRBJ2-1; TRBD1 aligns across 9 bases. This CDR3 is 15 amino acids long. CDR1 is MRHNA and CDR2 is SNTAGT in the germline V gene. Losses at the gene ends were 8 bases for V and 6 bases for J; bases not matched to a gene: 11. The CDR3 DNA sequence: TGTGCCAGCTCCTCCGGGACAGGGTTTTTCAATGAGCAGTTCTTC. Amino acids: CASSSGTGFFNEQFF.